This record covers a single T cell receptor beta chain. The antigen is undetermined. This CDR3 region has 15 residues. Looked up from germline, CDR1 is KGHSH and CDR2 is LQKENI. V was shortened by 4 bases and J by 0 bases, with 12 bases between the two germline ends. The entry originates in a study of cytomegalovirus exposure and HLA in healthy donors. Study-level results: Three of the chains that were CMV-associated were confirmed in vitro to be specific for CMV antigens.

Use of 60 Vbeta and 13 Jbeta primers characterized the PCR. Data came from immunoSEQ multiplex PCR; TCRdb stores just in-frame clones and leaves some out. This table holds over 150,000 clones, 60% to 75% found once. Specimen: PBMCs. This rearrangement joins TRBV18 to TRBJ1-1, with D uncertain. The source of this sequence is a woman between 50 and 59 years old in good health and CMV-seropositive. CDR3 residues: CASSRAGTMNTEAFF. DNA of the CDR3: TGTGCCAGCTCACGGGCCGGTACCATGAACACTGAAGCTTTCTTT.